The present T cell receptor (beta chain) was sequenced within a study of blood T cell repertoires in COVID-19 (TCRdb year 2020). Regarding the study in general: Samples from collaborators originated in the United States, Italy and Spain and spanned both the acute and convalescent phases of COVID-19. The material from the prospective study consisted of cDNA or gDNA derived from T cells, B-cell-depleted T cells, or PBMCs. Subjects who had been exposed to COVID-19, were actively infected with it, or had recovered from it provided the deeply sampled blood TCRbeta repertoires that made up the dataset. Where available, HLA class I and class II types were taken from metadata supplied by the sample provider and were not determined by assay-based typing. Nearly every sample came with metadata listing a de-identified subject ID, COVID-19 status, age in years and sex. The repertoires were released in a freely available public database intended as a resource for research on the immune response to SARS-CoV-2. The samples were drawn from two sources: the first 160 participants of the ongoing ImmuneRACE study, and 1,000 to 1,500 subjects contributed by 6 global collaborators. On the study overall, not on this receptor specifically: The amount of clinical and demographic metadata varied by source and participant and was provided uncurated.

V is cut back by 3 bases and J by 3 bases, with 4 bases in the junction unmatched. From the cysteine up to the phenylalanine, the CDR3 has a length of 14 residues. The read is trimmed to its CDR3 DNA, 42 bases read in frame from base 1. CDR1 LNHDA and CDR2 SQIVND are derived from the germline V gene (reference sequence). In the prospective study, participants were 18 to 89 years old, resided in about two dozen geographic areas of the United States, and were enrolled through a virtual design. In the prospective study, participants were assigned to cohorts based on the clinical history participants reported in a screening survey and a study questionnaire. ImmuneRACE Cohort 3 recovered participants were defined by two consecutive negative NP/OP PCR tests, healthcare professional clearance, or symptom resolution. Each participant in the prospective study had whole blood, serum and a nasopharyngeal or oropharyngeal swab collected by mobile phlebotomists. Additional blood draws and questionnaires over an approximately 2-month period could optionally be provided by prospective study participants. Before DNA extraction, blood samples from the prospective study were shipped at room temperature or frozen.

The immunoSEQ Assay, a bias-controlled multiplex PCR, was used to amplify TCRbeta CDR3 regions from genomic DNA. As for how the authors treated the data: The number of nucleated cells in each sample was estimated by amplification of reference gene primers within the assay. To quantify the absolute abundance of each unique TCRbeta CDR3 rearrangement, sequence reads were collapsed and filtered. For each sample, productive Simpson clonality was calculated as the square root of Simpson's diversity index across productive rearrangements. TCRdb retrieved this table from immuneACCESS and kept in-frame rearrangements only. Not all clones are present; in checked studies, unresolved V genes account for under half, and no reason is known for the remainder. V, J and clone size were drawn from that table, and D and trimming were deduced from the DNA. This sample comprises fewer than 350,000 clones, roughly 85% of them detected only once. The ten largest clones take up 2% to 3% of the sample.

Regarding this clone: The antigen it binds to is not known. No much larger clone is present one base from it, and per-base qualities are unavailable.

The TCR was taken from a woman aged 50 to 65 who had recovered from COVID-19. The chain uses TRBV19 and TRBJ2-7, with TRBD2 identical over 8 junction bases. What was sequenced was PBMCs or T cells enriched from blood (not recorded which). This receptor has the CDR3 CASSIGSGDYEQYF. Here is the DNA: TGTGCCAGTAGTATTGGTAGCGGGGACTACGAGCAGTACTTC.